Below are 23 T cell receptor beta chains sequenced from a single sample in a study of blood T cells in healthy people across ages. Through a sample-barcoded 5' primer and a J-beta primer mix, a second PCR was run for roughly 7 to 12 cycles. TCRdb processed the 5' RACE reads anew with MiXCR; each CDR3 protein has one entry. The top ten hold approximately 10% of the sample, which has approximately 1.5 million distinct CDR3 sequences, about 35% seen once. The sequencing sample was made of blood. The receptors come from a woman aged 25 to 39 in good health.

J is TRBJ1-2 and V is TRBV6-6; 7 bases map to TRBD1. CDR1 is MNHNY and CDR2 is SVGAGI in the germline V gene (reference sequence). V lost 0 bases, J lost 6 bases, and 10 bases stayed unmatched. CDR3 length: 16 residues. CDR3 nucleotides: TGTGCCAGCAGTTACTCGAGTCCGAGAGGGGGCAATGGCTACACCTTC. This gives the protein CASSYSSPRGGNGYTF.

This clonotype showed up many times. CDR3 residues: CSARLANNEKLFF. The CDR3 DNA is TGCAGTGCTAGATTAGCGAACAATGAAAAACTGTTTTTT. The chain combines TRBV20-1 with TRBJ1-4; no clear D. V was cut by 2 bases and J by 5 bases, with 9 bases left in between. The CDR3 is made up of 13 amino acids. Germline V gene data show CDR1 as DFQATT and CDR2 as SNEGSKA (reference sequence).

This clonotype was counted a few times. Here the CDR3 reads CASSSVGRDPNEKLFF. CDR3 DNA: TGCGCCAGCAGCTCCGTAGGTCGGGATCCGAATGAAAAACTGTTTTTT. This chain links TRBV4-1 with TRBJ1-4; the D is unclear. Trimming shortened V by 5 bases and J by 5 bases, and 18 bases separated the two germline ends. Germline values: CDR1 MGHRA, CDR2 YSYEKL. The CDR3 extends over 16 amino acids.

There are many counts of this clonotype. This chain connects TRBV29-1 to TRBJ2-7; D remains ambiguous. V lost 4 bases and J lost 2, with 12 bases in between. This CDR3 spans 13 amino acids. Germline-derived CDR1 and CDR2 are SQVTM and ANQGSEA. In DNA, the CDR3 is TGCAGCGTTGTTGGGCTGCCAACCTACGAGCAGTACTTC. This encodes CSVVGLPTYEQYF.

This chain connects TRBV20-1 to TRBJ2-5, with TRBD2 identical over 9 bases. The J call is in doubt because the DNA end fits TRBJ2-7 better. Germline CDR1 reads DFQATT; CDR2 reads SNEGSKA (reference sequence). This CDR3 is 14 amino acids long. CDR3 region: CSARDYSGRGEQYF. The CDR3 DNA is TGCAGTGCTAGAGACTATAGCGGGAGAGGCGAGCAGTACTTC.

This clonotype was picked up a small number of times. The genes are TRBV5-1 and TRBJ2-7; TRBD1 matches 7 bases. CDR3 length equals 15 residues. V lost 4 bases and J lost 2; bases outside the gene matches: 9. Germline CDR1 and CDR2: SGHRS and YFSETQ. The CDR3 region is CASSPGTVDTYEQYF. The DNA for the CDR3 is TGCGCCAGCAGCCCGGGGACAGTCGACACCTACGAGCAGTACTTC. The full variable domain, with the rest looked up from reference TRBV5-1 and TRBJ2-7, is KAGVTQTPRYLIKTRGQQVTLSCSPISGHRSVSWYQQTPGQGLQFLFEYFSETQRNKGNFPGRFSGRQFSNSRSEMNVSTLELGDSALYLCASSPGTVDTYEQYFGPGTRLTVT.

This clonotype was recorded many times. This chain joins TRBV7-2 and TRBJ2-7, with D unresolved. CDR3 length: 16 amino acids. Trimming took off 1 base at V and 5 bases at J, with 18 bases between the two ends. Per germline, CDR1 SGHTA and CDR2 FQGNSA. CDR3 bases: TGTGCCAGCAGCTTAGGAGTTATGGAGATACGGGACGAGCAGTACTTC. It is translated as CASSLGVMEIRDEQYF.

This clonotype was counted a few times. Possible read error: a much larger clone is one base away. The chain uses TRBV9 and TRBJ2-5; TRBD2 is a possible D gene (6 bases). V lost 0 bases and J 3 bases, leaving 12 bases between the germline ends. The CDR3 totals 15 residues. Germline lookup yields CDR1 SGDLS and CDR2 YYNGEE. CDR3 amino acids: CASSVGLAREETQYF. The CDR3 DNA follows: TGTGCCAGCAGCGTAGGGCTAGCGAGAGAAGAGACCCAGTACTTC.

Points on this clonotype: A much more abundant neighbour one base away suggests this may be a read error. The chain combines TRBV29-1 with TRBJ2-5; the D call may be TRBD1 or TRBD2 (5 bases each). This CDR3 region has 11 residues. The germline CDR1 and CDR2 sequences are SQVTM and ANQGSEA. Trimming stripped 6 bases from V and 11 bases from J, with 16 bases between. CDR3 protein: CSVGDLNEQYF. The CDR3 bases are TGCAGCGTCGGGGACCTCAATGAGCAGTACTTC.

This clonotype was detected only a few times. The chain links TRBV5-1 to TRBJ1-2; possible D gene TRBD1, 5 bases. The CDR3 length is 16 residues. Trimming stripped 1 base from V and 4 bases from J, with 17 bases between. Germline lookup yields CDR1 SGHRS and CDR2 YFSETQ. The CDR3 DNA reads TGCGCCAGCAGCTTGATGACATCGGGACTCGGCTATGGCTACACCTTC. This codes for CASSLMTSGLGYGYTF.

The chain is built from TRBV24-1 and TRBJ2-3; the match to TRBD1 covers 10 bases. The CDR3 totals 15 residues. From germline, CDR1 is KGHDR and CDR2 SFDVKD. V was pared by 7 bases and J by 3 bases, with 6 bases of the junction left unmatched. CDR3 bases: TGTGCCACCAGCCAAGGGGGACAGGGGACAGATACGCAGTATTTT. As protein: CATSQGGQGTDTQYF.

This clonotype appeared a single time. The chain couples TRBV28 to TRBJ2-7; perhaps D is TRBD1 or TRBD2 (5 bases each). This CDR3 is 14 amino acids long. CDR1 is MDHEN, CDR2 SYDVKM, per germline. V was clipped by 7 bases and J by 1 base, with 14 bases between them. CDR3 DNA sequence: TGTGCCAGCACGGGGCAGGGAGTTTCCTACGAGCAGTACTTC. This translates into CASTGQGVSYEQYF.

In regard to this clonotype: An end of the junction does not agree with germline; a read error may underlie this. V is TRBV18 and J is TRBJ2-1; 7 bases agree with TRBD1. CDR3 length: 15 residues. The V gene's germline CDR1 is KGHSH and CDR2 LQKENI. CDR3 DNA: TGTGCCAGCTCACGGGACAGTGCCTCCTACAGTGAGCAGTTCTTC. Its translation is CASSRDSASYSEQFF.

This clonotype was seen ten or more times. The chain's CDR3 is CSVLQGYNEQFF. The CDR3 DNA reads TGCAGCGTTCTACAGGGTTACAATGAGCAGTTCTTC. The chain employs TRBV29-1 and TRBJ2-1; tentatively, D is TRBD1 (6 bases). Looked up from germline, CDR1 is SQVTM and CDR2 is ANQGSEA. V was clipped by 5 bases and J by 4 bases, with 9 bases between them. The CDR3 spans 12 residues.

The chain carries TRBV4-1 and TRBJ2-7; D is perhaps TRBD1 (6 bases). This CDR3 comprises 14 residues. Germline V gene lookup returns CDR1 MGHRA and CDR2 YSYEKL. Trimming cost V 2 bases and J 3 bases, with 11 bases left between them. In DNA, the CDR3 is TGCGCCAGCAGCCAAATAGGGGGAGACTACGAGCAGTACTTC. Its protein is CASSQIGGDYEQYF.

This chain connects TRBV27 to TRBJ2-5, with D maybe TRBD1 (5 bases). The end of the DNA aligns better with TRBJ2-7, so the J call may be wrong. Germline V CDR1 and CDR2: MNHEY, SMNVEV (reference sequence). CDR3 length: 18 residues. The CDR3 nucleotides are TGTGCCAGCAGTTCCCGAGCCAAGGGGTTGGCAAGCTCCTACGAGCAGTACTTC. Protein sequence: CASSSRAKGLASSYEQYF.

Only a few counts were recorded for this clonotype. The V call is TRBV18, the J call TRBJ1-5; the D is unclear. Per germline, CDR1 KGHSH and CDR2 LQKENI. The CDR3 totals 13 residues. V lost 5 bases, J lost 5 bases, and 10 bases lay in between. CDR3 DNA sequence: TGTGCCAGCTCAGTCCACAAGGATCAGCCCCAGCATTTT. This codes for CASSVHKDQPQHF. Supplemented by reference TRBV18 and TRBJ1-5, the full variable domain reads NAGVMQNPRHLVRRRGQEARLRCSPMKGHSHVYWYRQLPEEGLKFMVYLQKENIIDESGMPKERFSAEFPKEGPSILRIQQVVRGDSAAYFCASSVHKDQPQHFGDGTRLSIL.

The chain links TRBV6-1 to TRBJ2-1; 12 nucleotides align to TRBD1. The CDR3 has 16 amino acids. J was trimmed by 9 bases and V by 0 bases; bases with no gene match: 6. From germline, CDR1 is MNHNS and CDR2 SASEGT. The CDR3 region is CASSEAPGTGGSEQFF. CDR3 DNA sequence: TGTGCCAGCAGTGAAGCCCCCGGGACAGGGGGCAGTGAGCAGTTCTTC.

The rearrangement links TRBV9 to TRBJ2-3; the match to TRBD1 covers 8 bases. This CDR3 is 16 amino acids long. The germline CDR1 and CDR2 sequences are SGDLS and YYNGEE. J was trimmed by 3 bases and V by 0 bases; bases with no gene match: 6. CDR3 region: CASSVEAGGATDTQYF. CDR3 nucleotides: TGTGCCAGCAGCGTAGAGGCAGGGGGCGCGACAGATACGCAGTATTTT.

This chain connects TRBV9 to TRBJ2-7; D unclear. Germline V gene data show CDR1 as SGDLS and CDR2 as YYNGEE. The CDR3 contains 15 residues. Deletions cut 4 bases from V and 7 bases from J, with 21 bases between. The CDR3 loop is CASSPASLGSWEQYF. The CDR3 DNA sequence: TGTGCCAGCAGCCCAGCGAGCTTGGGTAGTTGGGAGCAGTACTTC.

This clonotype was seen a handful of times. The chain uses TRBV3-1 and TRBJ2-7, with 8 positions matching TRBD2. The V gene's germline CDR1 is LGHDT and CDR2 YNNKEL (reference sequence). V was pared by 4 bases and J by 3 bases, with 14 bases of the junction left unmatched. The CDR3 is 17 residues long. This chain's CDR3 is CASSLTPTAGVVYEQYF. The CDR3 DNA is TGTGCCAGCAGCCTCACGCCTACAGCGGGGGTGGTCTACGAGCAGTACTTC.

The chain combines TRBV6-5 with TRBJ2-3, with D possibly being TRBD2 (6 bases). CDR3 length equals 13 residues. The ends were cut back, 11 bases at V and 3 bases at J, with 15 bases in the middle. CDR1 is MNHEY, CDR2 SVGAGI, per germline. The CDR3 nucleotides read TGTGCCGTACGGGGGATCGCAACAGATACGCAGTATTTT. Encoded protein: CAVRGIATDTQYF.

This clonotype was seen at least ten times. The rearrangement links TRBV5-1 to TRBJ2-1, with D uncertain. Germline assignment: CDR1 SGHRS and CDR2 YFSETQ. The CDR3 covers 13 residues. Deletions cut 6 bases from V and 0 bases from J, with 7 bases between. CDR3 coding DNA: TGCGCCAGCATGGGTATCTCCTACAATGAGCAGTTCTTC. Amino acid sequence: CASMGISYNEQFF.